Presented here are 27 T cell receptor beta chains from one specimen sequenced in a study of T cell responses to AZD1222 COVID-19 vaccine. Profiling relied on immunoSEQ multiplex PCR, and the TCRdb table lists in-frame clones only, not all of them. The sample lists about 180,000 clones, around nine tenths occurring once. The source material was peripheral blood, sampled on day 0 of AZD1222 vaccination. The receptors were sampled from an adult in good health.

This chain links TRBV10-3 with TRBJ1-3; D is unclear. V was trimmed by 11 bases and J by 0 bases, leaving 11 bases between them. The CDR3 contains 13 residues. In germline, CDR1 is ENHRY, CDR2 SYGVKD. The chain's CDR3 is CALGRNSGNTIYF. CDR3 in DNA: TGTGCCCTGGGTAGGAACTCTGGAAACACCATATATTTT.

The rearrangement uses TRBV7-6 and TRBJ2-1; D is ambiguous. In germline, CDR1 is SGHVS, CDR2 FNYEAQ. The V end was cut by 1 base, the J end by 8 bases, with 12 bases between. The CDR3 loop spans 14 amino acids. The CDR3 nucleotides read TGTGCCAGCAGCTTAGTCTCTTATCGGGATGAGCAGTTCTTC. As protein: CASSLVSYRDEQFF.

J is TRBJ2-1 and V is TRBV5-1; D is possibly TRBD1 (5 bases). The CDR3 is made up of 16 amino acids. Trimming took 5 bases from V and 0 from J, leaving 15 bases between them. The V gene's germline CDR1 is SGHRS and CDR2 YFSETQ. The CDR3 protein is CASRPDRLFSYNEQFF. CDR3 in DNA: TGCGCCAGCAGACCCGACAGACTTTTCTCCTACAATGAGCAGTTCTTC.

The chain joins TRBV7-9 to TRBJ2-7, with TRBD2 matching 8 bases. The trim removed 7 bases at V and 6 bases at J, leaving 5 bases unmatched. This CDR3 has 12 amino acids. CDR1 is SEHNR and CDR2 is FQNEAQ in the germline V gene (reference sequence). The CDR3 sequence: CASTPGGSEQYF. In DNA form, the CDR3 reads TGTGCCAGCACCCCGGGGGGGAGCGAGCAGTACTTC.

The rearrangement uses TRBV7-9 and TRBJ1-2, with D maybe TRBD1 (6 bases). Trimming stripped 5 bases from V and 7 bases from J, with 17 bases between. Germline V CDR1 and CDR2: SEHNR, FQNEAQ (reference sequence). The CDR3 loop spans 14 amino acids. The CDR3 coding sequence is TGTGCCAGCAGCCCAGACGGGGGGGCTGGTGGCTACACCTTC. Translating it yields CASSPDGGAGGYTF.

V is TRBV3-1 (or the pseudogene TRBV3-2) and J is TRBJ2-5, with D tentatively TRBD1 (6 bases). Germline CDR1 and CDR2: LGHDT and YNNKEL (reference sequence). Between the trimmed V and J ends, which lost 4 bases and 5 bases, there was a span of 23 bases. The CDR3 is 17 residues long. The CDR3 protein is CASSPGVGARSGETQYF. The CDR3 DNA reads TGTGCCAGCAGCCCAGGGGTGGGGGCCCGGTCCGGTGAGACCCAGTACTTC.

V gene TRBV19 combines with J gene TRBJ1-1, with 12 bases identical to TRBD1. The CDR3 covers 15 residues. With 4 bases clipped from V and 2 bases from J, the junction kept 2 bases outside the gene matches. Germline CDR1 LNHDA, CDR2 SQIVND (reference sequence). Written as DNA, the CDR3 is TGTGCCAGTAGTAAGGGGACAGGGGGCAACACTGAAGCTTTCTTT. Protein: CASSKGTGGNTEAFF.

The V gene is TRBV19, the J gene TRBJ2-3; D remains ambiguous. The germline gives CDR1 LNHDA, CDR2 SQIVND (reference sequence). The CDR3 has 12 residues. The V gene lost 6 bases and the J gene lost 6 bases, with 10 bases spanning the gap. Written as DNA, the CDR3 is TGTGCCAGTAGCCCCCGTGGGGATACGCAGTATTTT. It is translated as CASSPRGDTQYF.

The chain carries TRBV2 and TRBJ1-5; TRBD1 matches at 7 bases. The CDR3 has 16 residues. Germline V lookup: CDR1 SNHLY, CDR2 FYNNEI. Unmatched junction bases numbered 12, after V lost 5 bases and J lost 5 bases. CDR3 nucleotides: TGTGCCAGCAGTACAGGGGAGGTCGGTGGTCATCAGCCCCAGCATTTT. Translating gives CASSTGEVGGHQPQHF.

This clone appeared a single time. This chain links TRBV30 with TRBJ1-2; D might be TRBD1 (5 bases). The V end was cut by 4 bases, the J end by 2 bases, with 14 bases between. CDR3 length: 14 amino acids. CDR1 and CDR2 from the germline V gene are GTSNPN and SVGIG (reference sequence). DNA for the CDR3: TGTGCCTGGACTTCCGGGACGGAAAACTATGGCTACACCTTC. Translating gives CAWTSGTENYGYTF.

J is TRBJ1-6 and V is TRBV6-1; 9 nucleotides match TRBD1. Losses at the gene ends were 2 bases for V and 6 bases for J; bases not matched to a gene: 2. The germline gives CDR1 MNHNS, CDR2 SASEGT. There are 15 residues in the CDR3. In nucleotides, the CDR3 is TGTGCCAGCAGTGAACCGGGACAGGGTAATTCACCCCTCCACTTT. Amino acid sequence: CASSEPGQGNSPLHF.

The chain recombines TRBV15 with TRBJ1-2, with D tentatively TRBD1 (5 bases). Germline CDR1 and CDR2: LNHNV and YYDKDF (reference sequence). The CDR3 loop spans 15 amino acids. With 0 bases removed from V and 3 bases from J, the gap between germline ends came to 11 bases. The CDR3 loop reads CATSRDLQEHYGYTF. The CDR3, as DNA: TGTGCCACCAGCAGAGACCTACAGGAGCACTATGGCTACACCTTC.

This chain connects TRBV25-1 to TRBJ2-7, with D perhaps TRBD2 (6 bases). Germline lookup yields CDR1 MGHDK and CDR2 SYGVNS. V was clipped by 1 base and J by 6 bases, with 13 bases between them. The CDR3 has 14 residues. CDR3 bases: TGTGCCAGCAGTGAATCGGTCGGGAGTGCCGAGCAGTACTTC. Translated: CASSESVGSAEQYF.

The chain uses TRBV25-1 and TRBJ1-2, with 9 nucleotides matching TRBD1. This CDR3 has 16 amino acids. Unmatched junction bases numbered 16, after V lost 6 bases and J lost 8 bases. In germline, CDR1 is MGHDK, CDR2 SYGVNS. CDR3 residues: CASSDPGTGFLRGYTF. The DNA for the CDR3 is TGTGCCAGCAGCGATCCCGGGACAGGGTTTTTGAGGGGCTACACCTTC.

CDR3 coding DNA: TGTGCCACCAGCGCCCGGGACAGGAGTTGGGGGGCTAACTATGGCTACACCTTC. Translating gives CATSARDRSWGANYGYTF. The V and J genes are TRBV15 and TRBJ1-2; 8 bases agree with TRBD1. The CDR3 length is 18 residues. V lost 5 bases and J lost 0; bases outside the gene matches: 14. The germline CDR1 and CDR2 sequences are LNHNV and YYDKDF (reference sequence).

This chain connects TRBV23-1 to TRBJ2-1, with D unresolved. TRBV23-1 is sorted into the ORF group, with uncertain function. V was pared by 8 bases and J by 8 bases, with 22 bases between. There are 15 residues in the CDR3. The CDR3 region is CASAPSAVLLDEQFF. Here the CDR3 DNA reads TGCGCCAGCGCCCCTTCTGCGGTCCTTTTGGATGAGCAGTTCTTC.

This clone has a single count. The chain uses TRBV12-3 or TRBV12-4 and TRBJ1-5; TRBD1 agrees at 7 bases. V was pared by 6 bases and J by 5 bases, with 4 bases of the junction left unmatched. The CDR3 runs to 13 residues. The CDR3 DNA follows: TGTGCCAGCAGCCGGACAGGAGATCAGCCCCAGCATTTT. Amino acids: CASSRTGDQPQHF.

The V call is TRBV7-8, the J call TRBJ1-2; 9 bases are shared with TRBD1. The CDR3 extends over 14 amino acids. Germline V gene lookup returns CDR1 SGHVS and CDR2 FQNEAQ. Trimming took 8 bases from V and 6 from J; bases not matched to a gene: 10. The CDR3 coding sequence is TGTGCCAGCGGATTAGGGACAGGGTCCCATGGCTACACCTTC. Translated, it gives CASGLGTGSHGYTF. Together with reference TRBV7-8 and TRBJ1-2, the CDR3 gives the full variable domain: GAGVSQSPRYKVAKRGQDVALRCDPISGHVSLFWYQQALGQGPEFLTYFQNEAQLDKSGLPSDRFFAERPEGSVSTLKIQRTQQEDSAVYLCASGLGTGSHGYTFGSGTRLTVV.

The rearrangement uses TRBV19 and TRBJ1-5; D remains unclear. The length of the CDR3 is 13 residues. V was shortened by 7 bases and J by 8 bases, with 15 bases between the two germline ends. Germline V CDR1 and CDR2: LNHDA, SQIVND (reference sequence). This chain's CDR3 is CASTPDRGEPQHF. CDR3 DNA: TGTGCCAGTACCCCGGACCGCGGGGAGCCCCAGCATTTT.

V gene TRBV5-1 combines with J gene TRBJ1-1; 11 positions agree with TRBD1. Germline CDR1 and CDR2: SGHRS and YFSETQ. The CDR3 length is 14 residues. J gave up 6 bases and V 4 bases, and 5 bases lay outside the gene matches. CDR3 sequence: CASSRGQGASEAFF. The CDR3 DNA reads as TGCGCCAGCAGCCGCGGACAGGGGGCCTCTGAAGCTTTCTTT.

The chain joins TRBV6-5 to TRBJ1-2; 7 bases line up with TRBD1. V trimming: 8 bases; J trimming: 4 bases; junction bases outside the gene matches: 7. Per the germline V gene, CDR1 is MNHEY and CDR2 is SVGAGI. The CDR3 loop spans 13 amino acids. The DNA for the CDR3 is TGTGCCAGCCTCGGACAGGTTCTCTATGGCTACACCTTC. Its protein product is CASLGQVLYGYTF.

This clone was counted once. The rearrangement uses TRBV6-5 and TRBJ2-7, with a possible D match to TRBD2 (6 bases). This CDR3 has 16 amino acids. CDR1 and CDR2 (germline): MNHEY, SVGAGI. V lost 0 bases, J lost 6 bases, and 18 bases lay in between. For the CDR3, the DNA is TGTGCCAGCAGTTACTCGTCGATCGGGAGCGTTGGCGAGCAGTACTTC. Translating gives CASSYSSIGSVGEQYF.

This clone was detected a few times. The V and J genes are TRBV20-1 and TRBJ1-2; weak D call: TRBD1 (6 bases). The germline V and J ends were trimmed by 6 bases and 5 bases, with 10 bases remaining between them. This CDR3 is 11 amino acids long. Germline values: CDR1 DFQATT, CDR2 SNEGSKA (reference sequence). CDR3 in DNA: TGCAGTGCCCCAGGGGAATATGGCTACACCTTC. Translated: CSAPGEYGYTF.

The chain recombines TRBV12-3 or TRBV12-4 with TRBJ1-4; D is uncertain. The ends were cut back, 6 bases at V and 8 bases at J, with 10 bases in the middle. CDR3 length: 12 residues. The CDR3 sequence: CASRPRREKLFF. In DNA form, the CDR3 reads TGTGCCAGCAGACCTAGAAGGGAAAAACTGTTTTTT.

This rearrangement joins TRBV9 to TRBJ1-1, with D hard to call. V was trimmed by 3 bases and J by 5 bases, leaving 14 bases between them. The germline V gene has CDR1 SGDLS and CDR2 YYNGEE. The CDR3 is 14 residues long. The CDR3 sequence: CASSASRILTEAFF. CDR3 nucleotides: TGTGCCAGCAGCGCCTCCAGGATTTTGACTGAAGCTTTCTTT.

CDR3 bases: TGTGCCAGCTCACCCGCAGCGGGAGGAACCTACGAGCAGTACTTC. This codes for CASSPAAGGTYEQYF. This chain links TRBV18 with TRBJ2-7, with 9 bases matching TRBD2. Germline CDR1 KGHSH, CDR2 LQKENI. V shed 3 bases and J 2 bases; nucleotides not matched to a gene: 5. The CDR3 sequence is 15 residues long.

The chain carries TRBV6-5 and TRBJ1-1; TRBD1 might be the D (5 bases). Trimming took off 5 bases at V and 0 bases at J, with 10 bases between the two ends. Germline lookup yields CDR1 MNHEY and CDR2 SVGAGI. This CDR3 is built from 14 residues. CDR3 sequence reads: CASSRGAVNTEAFF. The CDR3 region has the DNA TGTGCCAGCAGTAGAGGGGCGGTGAACACTGAAGCTTTCTTT.